The clone carrying this TCR beta chain was seen a few times. Its antigen is as yet unknown. Per the authors' pipeline: Owing to the provision of junction-only sequences devoid of quality scores by immunoSEQ, filtering differed. Sequenced by immunoSEQ multiplex PCR; TCRdb stores in-frame clones only, minus some. V, J and clone size derive from that table, while D and trimming were established from the DNA sequence. The data contain fewer than 850,000 clones, about two thirds of them singletons. The CDR3 has 14 amino acids. V shed 1 base and J shed 1 base, with 5 bases lying between them. Germline V gene sequence: CDR1 SGHTA, CDR2 FQGNSA. This record belongs to a study of shared clonotypes between healthy human individuals. Findings and caveats of the study: Limited genetic and exposure-history diversity came from having few donors.

Free of recent acute infections or vaccinations, the donors were healthy HIV-negative adults. Negatively enriched CD4+ T cells were divided by CD45RA into naive and memory. The TCR sequence derives from a woman aged 25 to 39 in good health. The gene calls are TRBV7-2 and TRBJ1-3; the D is unclear. Sequencing input: memory CD4+ T cells sorted from blood. Subset denoted: CD45RA-negative fraction. The CDR3 DNA sequence: TGTGCCAGCAGCTTAGGGATGTCTGGAAACACCATATATTTT. This gives the protein CASSLGMSGNTIYF.